This T cell receptor (beta chain) was observed in a study of T cells in narcolepsy. Study-level background: Enrolled donors included narcolepsy type 1 or type 2 patients and healthy controls. Whole-study results and caveats: Blood of same and different patients, but not healthy controls, reportedly held recurring autoreactive clonotypes.

The sample holds a few counts of this clone. The antigen remains unidentified. Germline CDR1 MDHEN, CDR2 SYDVKM. Deletions cut 4 bases from V and 0 bases from J, with 19 bases between. The CDR3 extends over 18 amino acids. Clones were read by immunoSEQ multiplex PCR, and TCRdb kept only the in-frame ones, dropping some. This sample has 25,000 to 35,000 clones, with approximately 79% found just once. Source material: memory (CD45RA-) CD4+ T cells from blood. The chain uses TRBV28 and TRBJ1-5; D not certain. The sequence derives from a human donor in good health. The CDR3 sequence is CASSSRLAATNSNQPQHF. DNA of the CDR3: TGTGCCAGCAGTTCGAGGCTTGCGGCTACCAATAGCAATCAGCCCCAGCATTTT.